These T cell receptor beta chains were read from a single sample in a study of cytomegalovirus exposure and HLA in healthy donors. This table comes from immunoSEQ multiplex PCR, and its TCRdb copy is limited to in-frame clones, with some not included. The sample yields about 200,000 clones, 79% seen once. The sample was PBMCs. The receptors shown here come from a girl between 5 and 17 years old in good health and CMV-seropositive. CDR3s include the opening cysteine and the closing phenylalanine or tryptophan. Fields, in order: clone size, J gene, D gene, V gene, CDR3 DNA, CDR3 protein. D genes are given only for firm matches. Some rows mark clone size as missing; the rest say once, few, many or name a class of expanded clone.

>NA|TRBJ2-7|TRBD1|TRBV6-1
TGTGCCAGCAGTCAGAGACAGGGAGAAGCTGGGGAGCAGTACTTC
CASSQRQGEAGEQYF
>NA|TRBJ1-2|NA|TRBV29-1
TGCAGCGTTGCCCGGGACTCCTATGGCTACACCTTC
CSVARDSYGYTF
>NA|TRBJ2-7|NA|TRBV7-2
TGTGCCAGCAGCCAACGACAGGAATCGGGCGAGCAGTACTTC
CASSQRQESGEQYF
>NA|TRBJ1-1|TRBD1|TRBV12-5
TGTGCTACCGATGACAGGGGCGCTGAAGCTTTCTTT
CATDDRGAEAFF
>NA|TRBJ1-2|NA|TRBV5-4
TGTGCCAGCAGATGGGGGGGGCAGGGCTACACCTTC
CASRWGGQGYTF
>NA|TRBJ2-5|NA|TRBV30
TGTGCCTGGAGTGTATCCCGGAAGCGGGAGACCCAGTACTTC
CAWSVSRKRETQYF
>NA|TRBJ2-5|NA|TRBV7-8
TGTGCCAGCATAGTTTTTGGGGGCGCGGAGACCCAGTACTTC
CASIVFGGAETQYF
>NA|TRBJ1-3|NA|TRBV9
TGTGCCAGCTCTACAAGCGATTCGGGAAACACCATATATTTT
CASSTSDSGNTIYF
>NA|TRBJ1-6|NA|TRBV10-3
TGTGCCAGCTCGGCGGGTTCACCCCTCCACTTT
CASSAGSPLHF
>few|TRBJ1-2|NA|TRBV5-4
TGTGCCAGCAGCTTAAGTGGACAGAACTATGGCTACACCTTC
CASSLSGQNYGYTF
>NA|TRBJ2-2|NA|TRBV27
TGTGCCAGCAGTTCGCGGGGGGAGCTGTTTTTT
CASSSRGELFF
>NA|TRBJ1-4|TRBD1|TRBV4-2
TGTGCCAGCAGCCAATCCTCCCAGGGGGGAGTTGAAAAACTGTTTTTT
CASSQSSQGGVEKLFF
>NA|TRBJ2-7|NA|TRBV7-9
TGTGCCAGCAGCTCACCAGGGGAAGCCTCCTACGAGCAGTACTTC
CASSSPGEASYEQYF
>NA|TRBJ1-2|TRBD1|TRBV29-1
TGCAGCGTCCGGACAGGAGTGTACTATGGCTACACCTTC
CSVRTGVYYGYTF
>NA|TRBJ2-5|NA|TRBV7-2
TGTGCCAGCAGCTTAGAGCCGACGGGGACCCAGTACTTC
CASSLEPTGTQYF
>NA|TRBJ2-5|TRBD1|TRBV6-5
TGTGCCAGCAGTTCTCGACAGGGACAAGAGACCCAGTACTTC
CASSSRQGQETQYF